The present T cell receptor (beta chain) was sequenced within a study of shared clonotypes between healthy human individuals. Into CD45RA+ naive and CD45RA-negative memory subsets, the CD4+ cells were split. The CDR3 extends over 14 amino acids. The V gene's germline CDR1 is MNHEY and CDR2 SVGAGI. The germline V and J ends were trimmed by 6 bases and 8 bases, with 14 bases remaining between them. Remarks on this clone: Its antigen is unidentified.

The repertoire was sequenced with immunoSEQ multiplex PCR; TCRdb's copy has only in-frame clones and lacks some. The sample carries 2,100,000 or so clones, roughly 95% recorded once. Study-wide results and limits: Only blood was sampled, and tissue TCR repertoires likely differ from blood ones. Across a few donors, naive CD4 shared 4.5% to 6%, naive CD8 3% to 3.5%, memory CD4 roughly 2.5%, memory CD8 about 0.4%.

This receptor was obtained from a man younger than 35 in good health. This chain links TRBV6-5 with TRBJ1-6; the D is unclear. The sample comprised naive CD4+ T cells sorted from blood. Stated subset: CD45RA+ positively selected. As DNA, the CDR3 is TGTGCCAGCAGCCGTATGGGTGGAGATTCACCCCTCCACTTT. It is translated as CASSRMGGDSPLHF.